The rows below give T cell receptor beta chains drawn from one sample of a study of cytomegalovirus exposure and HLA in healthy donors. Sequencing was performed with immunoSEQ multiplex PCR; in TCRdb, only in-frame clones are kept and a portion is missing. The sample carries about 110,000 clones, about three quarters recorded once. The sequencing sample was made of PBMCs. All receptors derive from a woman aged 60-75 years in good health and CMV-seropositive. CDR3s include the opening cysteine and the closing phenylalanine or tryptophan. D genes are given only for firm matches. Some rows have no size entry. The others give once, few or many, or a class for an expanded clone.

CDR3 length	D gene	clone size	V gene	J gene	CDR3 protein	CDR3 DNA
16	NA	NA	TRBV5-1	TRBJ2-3	CASSLVPLGSTDTQYF	TGCGCCAGCAGCTTGGTCCCCCTCGGGAGCACAGATACGCAGTATTTT
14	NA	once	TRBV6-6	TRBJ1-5	CASGEKGANQPQHF	TGTGCCAGCGGGGAAAAGGGAGCTAATCAGCCCCAGCATTTT
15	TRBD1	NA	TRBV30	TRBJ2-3	CAWGRTGGFTDTQYF	TGTGCCTGGGGTAGGACAGGGGGCTTTACAGATACGCAGTATTTT
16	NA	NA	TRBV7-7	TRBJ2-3	CASSPRGTGSPGTQYF	TGTGCCAGCAGCCCAAGAGGGACTGGGAGCCCGGGTACGCAGTATTTT
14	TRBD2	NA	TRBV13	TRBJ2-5	CASTLRQGSGGQYF	TGTGCCAGCACCCTCCGGCAGGGGTCGGGGGGGCAGTACTTC
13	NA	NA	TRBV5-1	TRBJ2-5	CASGMPRGETQYF	TGCGCCAGCGGAATGCCTCGAGGGGAGACCCAGTACTTC
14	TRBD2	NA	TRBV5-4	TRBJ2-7	CASSPLAGGYEQYF	TGTGCCAGCAGCCCCTTAGCGGGAGGCTACGAGCAGTACTTC
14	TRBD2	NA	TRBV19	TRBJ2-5	CASSMASGRRTQYF	TGTGCCAGTAGTATGGCTAGCGGTCGGCGGACCCAGTACTTC
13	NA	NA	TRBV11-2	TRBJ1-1	CASSLALYTEAFF	TGTGCCAGCAGCTTAGCACTGTACACTGAAGCTTTCTTT
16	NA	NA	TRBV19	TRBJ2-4	CASSIFRGKVKNIQYF	TGTGCCAGTAGTATTTTCCGGGGGAAGGTCAAAAACATTCAGTACTTC
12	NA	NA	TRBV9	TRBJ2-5	CASSAPGETQYF	TGTGCCAGCAGCGCCCCCGGGGAGACCCAGTACTTC
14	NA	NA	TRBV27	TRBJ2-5	CASRTLAGEETQYF	TGTGCCAGCAGAACTCTTGCTGGAGAGGAGACCCAGTACTTC
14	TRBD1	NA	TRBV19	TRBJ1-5	CASSIRDRGQPQHF	TGTGCCAGTAGTATTCGGGACAGGGGTCAGCCCCAGCATTTT
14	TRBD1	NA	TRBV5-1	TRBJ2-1	CASRAGTGVYEQFF	TGCGCCAGCAGGGCCGGGACAGGGGTCTATGAGCAGTTCTTC
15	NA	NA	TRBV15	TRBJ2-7	CATSETWGPSYEQYF	TGTGCCACCAGCGAGACCTGGGGGCCCTCCTACGAGCAGTACTTC
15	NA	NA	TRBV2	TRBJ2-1	CASSESGLAGYEQFF	TGTGCCAGCAGTGAAAGTGGGCTAGCCGGCTATGAGCAGTTCTTC
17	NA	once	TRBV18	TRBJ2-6	CASSPFDSSSGANVLTF	TGTGCCAGCTCACCGTTCGACAGCTCCTCTGGGGCCAACGTCCTGACTTTC
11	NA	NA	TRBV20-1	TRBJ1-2	CSADETEFLTF	TGCAGTGCTGACGAGACGGAGTTTCTCACCTTC
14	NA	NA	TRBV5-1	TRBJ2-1	CASSLRDSYNEQFF	TGCGCCAGCAGCCTCCGGGACTCCTACAATGAGCAGTTCTTC
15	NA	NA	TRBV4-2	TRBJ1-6	CASSQEARGDSPLHF	TGTGCCAGCAGCCAAGAAGCCAGGGGAGATTCACCCCTCCACTTT
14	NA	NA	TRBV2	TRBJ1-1	CASSSTGGNTEAFF	TGTGCCAGCAGTTCGACGGGGGGTAACACTGAAGCTTTCTTT
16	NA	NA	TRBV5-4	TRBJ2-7	CASSWGGQVISYEQYF	TGTGCCAGCAGCTGGGGGGGACAGGTGATATCCTACGAGCAGTACTTC
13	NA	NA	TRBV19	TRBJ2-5	CASSGMAGETQYF	TGTGCCAGTAGCGGGATGGCGGGAGAGACCCAGTACTTC
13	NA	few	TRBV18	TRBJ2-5	CASSPGGEETQYF	TGTGCCAGCTCACCAGGGGGCGAAGAGACCCAGTACTTC
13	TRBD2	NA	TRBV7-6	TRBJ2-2	CAVYAGAAGELFF	TGTGCCGTTTACGCGGGAGCGGCCGGGGAGCTGTTTTTT
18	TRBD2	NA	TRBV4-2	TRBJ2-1	CASSQWSLAGGPYNEQFF	TGTGCCAGCAGCCAATGGAGTCTAGCGGGAGGACCCTACAATGAGCAGTTCTTC
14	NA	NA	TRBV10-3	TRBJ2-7	CAISDREFGYEQYF	TGTGCCATCAGTGATCGGGAGTTTGGCTACGAGCAGTACTTC
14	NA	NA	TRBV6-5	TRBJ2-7	CASSYDPRGPEQYF	TGTGCCAGCAGTTACGATCCCAGGGGCCCCGAGCAGTACTTC
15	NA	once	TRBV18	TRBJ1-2	CASSHPTGNNYGYTF	TGTGCCAGCTCACACCCGACAGGAAACAACTATGGCTACACCTTC
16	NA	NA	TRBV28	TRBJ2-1	CASTPRSRPLYNEQFF	TGTGCCAGCACCCCCAGGTCCCGCCCTCTCTACAATGAGCAGTTCTTC
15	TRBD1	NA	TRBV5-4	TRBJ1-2	CASSHGGGANYGYTF	TGTGCCAGCAGCCATGGAGGGGGCGCCAACTATGGCTACACCTTC
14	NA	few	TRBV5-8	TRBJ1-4	CASAWGRPAEKLFF	TGTGCCAGCGCCTGGGGCAGGCCCGCCGAAAAACTGTTTTTT
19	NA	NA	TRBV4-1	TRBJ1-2	CASSRLWGGPTTTNYGYTF	TGCGCCAGCAGCCGCCTCTGGGGAGGACCGACCACAACTAACTATGGCTACACCTTC
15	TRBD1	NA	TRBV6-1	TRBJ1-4	CASRDNRGANEKLFF	TGTGCCAGCAGGGATAACAGGGGAGCTAATGAAAAACTGTTTTTT
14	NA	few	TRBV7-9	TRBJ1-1	CASSPDNLNTEAFF	TGTGCCAGCAGCCCGGACAACTTGAACACTGAAGCTTTCTTT
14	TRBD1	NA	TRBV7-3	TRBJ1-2	CASSSQQQGAGYTF	TGTGCCAGCAGCTCACAACAACAGGGGGCTGGCTACACCTTC
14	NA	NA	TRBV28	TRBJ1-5	CASRAPGSNQPQHF	TGTGCCAGCAGAGCCCCGGGTAGCAATCAGCCCCAGCATTTT
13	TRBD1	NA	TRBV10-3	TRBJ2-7	CASSLDRDYEQYF	TGTGCCTCATCCCTGGACAGGGACTACGAGCAGTACTTC
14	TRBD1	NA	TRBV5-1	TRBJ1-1	CASSSGQGALEAFF	TGCGCCAGCAGTTCCGGACAGGGAGCCCTTGAAGCTTTCTTT
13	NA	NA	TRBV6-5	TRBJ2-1	CASSEVEALGQFF	TGTGCCAGCAGTGAAGTGGAGGCCTTGGGGCAGTTCTTC
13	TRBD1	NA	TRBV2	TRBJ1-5	CASRGTGFQPQHF	TGTGCCAGCAGGGGGACAGGGTTTCAGCCCCAGCATTTT
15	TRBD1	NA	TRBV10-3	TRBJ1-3	CAISPETGAGNTIYF	TGTGCCATCAGCCCCGAGACAGGGGCTGGAAACACCATATATTTT
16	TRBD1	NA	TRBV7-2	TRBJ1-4	CASSLNPGQGIEKLFF	TGTGCCAGCAGCTTAAACCCTGGACAGGGAATCGAAAAACTGTTTTTT
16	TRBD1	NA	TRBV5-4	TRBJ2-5	CASSLGQGQDRKTQYF	TGTGCCAGCAGCTTGGGACAGGGCCAGGATCGAAAGACCCAGTACTTC
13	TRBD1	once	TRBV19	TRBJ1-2	CASSIGTGYGYTF	TGTGCCAGTAGTATAGGGACAGGATATGGCTACACCTTC
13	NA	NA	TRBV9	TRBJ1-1	CASSVSGGTEAFF	TGTGCCAGCAGCGTATCCGGGGGCACTGAAGCTTTCTTT
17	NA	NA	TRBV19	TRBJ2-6	CASSIDLTGAGANVLTF	TGTGCCAGTAGTATCGATCTAACGGGGGCTGGGGCCAACGTCCTGACTTTC
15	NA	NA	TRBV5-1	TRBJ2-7	CASSYYRDKAYEQYF	TGCGCCAGCAGCTATTACCGGGACAAGGCCTACGAGCAGTACTTC
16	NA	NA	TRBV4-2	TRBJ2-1	CASSSTSTGPYNEQFF	TGTGCCAGCAGCTCTACCTCGACTGGCCCCTACAATGAGCAGTTCTTC
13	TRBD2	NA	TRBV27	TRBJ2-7	CASMVGVAGVLYF	TGTGCCAGCATGGTAGGAGTAGCGGGAGTACTGTACTTC
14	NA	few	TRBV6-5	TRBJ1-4	CASSPSPSGEKLFF	TGTGCCAGCAGTCCTTCCCCTTCAGGGGAAAAACTGTTTTTT
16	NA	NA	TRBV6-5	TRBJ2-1	CASSYEASSSYNEQFF	TGTGCCAGCAGTTACGAAGCTTCGAGCTCCTACAATGAGCAGTTCTTC
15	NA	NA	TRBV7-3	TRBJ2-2	CASSEGLLNTGELFF	TGTGCCAGCAGCGAGGGATTACTGAACACCGGGGAGCTGTTTTTT
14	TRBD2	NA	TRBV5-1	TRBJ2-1	CASSAAGGPREQFF	TGCGCCAGCAGTGCAGCGGGAGGGCCGCGTGAGCAGTTCTTC
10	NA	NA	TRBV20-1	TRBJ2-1	CSAKRNEQFF	TGCAGTGCTAAGCGAAATGAGCAGTTCTTC